The sample holds a few counts of the clone carrying this T cell receptor (beta chain). Profiled with immunoSEQ multiplex PCR; TCRdb holds only in-frame clones, not every one. Altogether about 2.4 million clones are present, approximately 93% being singletons, with the ten largest covering approximately 0.35%. Splitting of CD4+ cells produced CD45RA+ naive and CD45RA-negative memory subsets. The sample belongs to a study of shared clonotypes between healthy human individuals. Sequences were obtained from naive CD4+ T cells from PBMCs. The subset was: CD45RA+ positively selected. This clonotype originated in a man in his late teens or twenties in good health. Some clones in this sample may be carry-over from other donors' samples.

CDR3 protein: CASRAGHGPQYF. Written as DNA, the CDR3 is TGTGCCAGCAGGGCGGGGCACGGTCCACAGTACTTC. This rearrangement joins TRBV25-1 to TRBJ2-7, with TRBD2 as a possible D gene (6 bases). Trimming shortened V by 6 bases and J by 10 bases, and 16 bases separated the two germline ends. Germline values: CDR1 MGHDK, CDR2 SYGVNS. The CDR3 totals 12 residues.